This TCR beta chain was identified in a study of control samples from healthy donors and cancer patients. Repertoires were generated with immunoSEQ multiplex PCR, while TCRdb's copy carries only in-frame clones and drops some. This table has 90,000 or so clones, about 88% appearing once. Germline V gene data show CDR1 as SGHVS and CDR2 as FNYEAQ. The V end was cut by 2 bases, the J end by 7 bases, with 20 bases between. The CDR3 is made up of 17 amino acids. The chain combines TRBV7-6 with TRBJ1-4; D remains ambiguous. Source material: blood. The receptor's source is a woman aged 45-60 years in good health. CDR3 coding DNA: TGTGCCAGCAGCTTACTTTCGGGGAACCGGCCGGGTGAAAAACTGTTTTTT. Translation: CASSLLSGNRPGEKLFF.